What follows describes a single T cell receptor beta chain. This record comes from a study of blood T cells in healthy people across ages. The authors ran a second PCR of about 6 to 11 cycles using a sample-barcoded 5' primer and a J-beta primer mix. In TCRdb, the 5' RACE reads were re-called with MiXCR into one record per CDR3 protein. The sample holds 800,000 to 1,300,000 distinct CDR3 sequences, approximately 25% seen once. This sample was shared with a second study, whose subject was T cells of mothers and their children.

This TCR was sampled from a girl under 10 years old in good health. The sequenced sample was blood.

The CDR3 nucleotides are TGTGCCAGCAGGGCGAGCGGACAGCTCAATGAGCAGTTCTTC. Protein: CASRASGQLNEQFF. The chain couples TRBV2 to TRBJ2-1; weak D call: TRBD1 (6 bases). The germline V gene encodes CDR1 SNHLY and CDR2 FYNNEI. Trimming took off 6 bases at V and 6 bases at J, with 15 bases between the two ends. This CDR3 is 14 amino acids long.